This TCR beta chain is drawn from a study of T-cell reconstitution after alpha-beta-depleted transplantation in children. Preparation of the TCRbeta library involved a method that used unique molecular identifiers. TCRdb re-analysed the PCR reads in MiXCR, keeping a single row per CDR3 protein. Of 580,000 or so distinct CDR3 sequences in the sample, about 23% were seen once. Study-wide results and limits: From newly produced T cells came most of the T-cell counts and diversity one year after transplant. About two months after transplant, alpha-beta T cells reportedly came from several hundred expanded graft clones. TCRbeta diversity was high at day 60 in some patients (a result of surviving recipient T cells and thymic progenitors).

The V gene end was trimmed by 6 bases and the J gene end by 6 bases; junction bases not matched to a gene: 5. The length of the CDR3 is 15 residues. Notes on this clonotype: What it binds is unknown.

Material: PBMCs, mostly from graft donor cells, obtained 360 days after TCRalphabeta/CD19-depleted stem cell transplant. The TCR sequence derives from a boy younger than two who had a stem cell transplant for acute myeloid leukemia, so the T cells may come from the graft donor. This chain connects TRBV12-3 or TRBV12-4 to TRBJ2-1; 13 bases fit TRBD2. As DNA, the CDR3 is TGTGCCAGCAGCCAGACTAGCGGGGGGACCAATGAGCAGTTCTTC. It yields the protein CASSQTSGGTNEQFF.